Shown below are 23 T cell receptor beta chains from a single sample sequenced in a study of blood T cell repertoires in COVID-19. The table came from immunoSEQ multiplex PCR; TCRdb's copy has only in-frame clones and leaves some out. The sample has under 200,000 clones, roughly 80% seen once. The sample consisted of PBMCs or T cells enriched from blood (not recorded which). These receptor sequences come from a man between 50 and 59 years old who had recovered from COVID-19.

The chain combines TRBV28 with TRBJ1-5; D call uncertain. Germline assignment: CDR1 MDHEN and CDR2 SYDVKM. The CDR3 consists of 11 residues. V was trimmed by 7 bases and J by 1 base, leaving 2 bases between them. This chain's CDR3 is CASTSNQPQHF. In DNA, the CDR3 is TGTGCCAGCACAAGCAATCAGCCCCAGCATTTT.

The V call is TRBV15, the J call TRBJ2-1; no clear D. V was trimmed by 0 bases and J by 4 bases, leaving 10 bases between them. The germline V gene has CDR1 LNHNV and CDR2 YYDKDF (reference sequence). This CDR3 region has 15 residues. CDR3 sequence reads: CATSRDLATYNEQFF. The CDR3 DNA is TGTGCCACCAGCAGAGATCTCGCCACATACAATGAGCAGTTCTTC.

The V and J genes are TRBV28 and TRBJ2-1, with TRBD1 identical over 8 bases. The V segment lost 3 bases and the J segment 1 base; nucleotides outside the gene matches: 11. Germline CDR1 is MDHEN and CDR2 is SYDVKM. There are 18 residues in the CDR3. The CDR3 protein is CASSLFSRTGGSYNEQFF. The CDR3 DNA reads TGTGCCAGCAGTTTGTTTTCTCGTACAGGGGGATCCTACAATGAGCAGTTCTTC.

This chain links TRBV7-9 with TRBJ1-1; no clear D. Germline CDR1 is SEHNR and CDR2 is FQNEAQ (reference sequence). Deletions cut 11 bases from V and 0 bases from J, with 10 bases between. The CDR3 totals 12 residues. CDR3 bases: TGTGCCGCATCCTCTATGAACACTGAAGCTTTCTTT. Translated: CAASSMNTEAFF.

The rearrangement uses TRBV5-1 and TRBJ2-3, with 8 bases matching TRBD2. The germline V gene encodes CDR1 SGHRS and CDR2 YFSETQ. This CDR3 spans 15 amino acids. The V segment lost 4 bases and the J segment 2 bases; nucleotides outside the gene matches: 6. The CDR3: CASSGAGAYTDTQYF. CDR3 nucleotide sequence: TGCGCCAGCAGCGGAGCGGGAGCTTACACAGATACGCAGTATTTT.

The chain uses TRBV5-6 and TRBJ2-6, with a tentative D call TRBD1 (6 bases). V lost 3 bases and J 0 bases, leaving 19 bases between the germline ends. The CDR3 has 19 residues. Per germline, CDR1 SGHDT and CDR2 YYEEEE. CDR3 sequence (DNA): TGTGCCAGCAGCTGGGAGAAGCTTGGACAGACCTCTGGGGCCAACGTCCTGACTTTC. This codes for CASSWEKLGQTSGANVLTF.

The V call is TRBV7-3, the J call TRBJ1-3, with D possibly being TRBD1 (5 bases). The CDR3 has 15 residues. CDR1 and CDR2 (germline): SGHTA, FQGTGA. Trimming took off 2 bases at V and 2 bases at J, with 10 bases between the two ends. This CDR3 reads CASSLSQGTGNTIYF. In DNA form, the CDR3 reads TGTGCCAGCAGCTTATCCCAGGGAACTGGAAACACCATATATTTT.

The rearrangement joins TRBV30 to TRBJ2-3; 11 bases line up with TRBD2. The CDR3 has 14 amino acids. V lost 3 bases to trimming and J lost 5 bases; unmatched junction nucleotides: 4. In germline, CDR1 is GTSNPN, CDR2 SVGIG (reference sequence). CDR3 in amino acids: CAWRTSGAKDTQYF. In nucleotides, the CDR3 is TGTGCCTGGAGGACTAGCGGGGCAAAAGATACGCAGTATTTT.

This chain uses TRBV14 with TRBJ2-1; the match to TRBD2 covers 9 bases. CDR1 and CDR2 (germline): SGHDN, FVKESK. The J segment lost 4 bases and the V segment lost 0 bases, leaving 1 base of the junction unmatched. The CDR3 is 15 amino acids. This CDR3 reads CASSQEAGGYNEQFF. The CDR3 DNA is TGTGCCAGCAGCCAAGAAGCGGGGGGATACAATGAGCAGTTCTTC.

This chain uses TRBV11-2 with TRBJ1-2; 8 bases match TRBD1. The CDR3 sequence is 14 residues long. V lost 3 bases and J lost 7; bases outside the gene matches: 7. Germline V gene sequence: CDR1 SGHAT, CDR2 FQNNGV. DNA of the CDR3: TGTGCCAGCAGCTTTCCGGACAGGGATCGTGGCTACACCTTC. As protein: CASSFPDRDRGYTF. The entire variable domain, with the rest obtained from reference TRBV11-2 and TRBJ1-2, is as follows: EAGVAQSPRYKIIEKRQSVAFWCNPISGHATLYWYQQILGQGPKLLIQFQNNGVVDDSQLPKDRFSAERLKGVDSTLKIQPAKLEDSAVYLCASSFPDRDRGYTFGSGTRLTVV.

The chain joins TRBV5-8 to TRBJ2-3; tentative D call: TRBD2 (6 bases). The CDR3 spans 15 residues. With 4 bases removed from V and 2 bases from J, the gap between germline ends came to 14 bases. Looked up from germline, CDR1 is SGHTS and CDR2 is YDEGEE. Here the CDR3 reads CASSGIGGYTDTQYF. The CDR3 DNA reads TGTGCCAGCAGCGGAATCGGGGGATACACAGATACGCAGTATTTT.

The chain uses TRBV5-1 and TRBJ2-7, with a tentative D call TRBD2 (5 bases). CDR3 length: 12 residues. Germline CDR1 reads SGHRS; CDR2 reads YFSETQ. Deletions cut 1 base from V and 5 bases from J, with 7 bases between. CDR3 DNA: TGCGCCAGCAGCTTGCTCGGGAACGAGCAGTACTTC. As protein: CASSLLGNEQYF.

The chain recombines TRBV7-9 with TRBJ1-1; D gene unclear. The ends were cut back, 3 bases at V and 0 bases at J, with 5 bases in the middle. CDR1 SEHNR and CDR2 FQNEAQ come from the germline V gene (reference sequence). The CDR3 loop spans 13 amino acids. As DNA, the CDR3 is TGTGCCAGCAGCTTCGTTCTGAACACTGAAGCTTTCTTT. The encoded protein is CASSFVLNTEAFF.

This clone was seen a few times. The chain employs TRBV19 and TRBJ2-2, with TRBD2 matching over 7 bases. Per germline, CDR1 LNHDA and CDR2 SQIVND (reference sequence). V was pared by 11 bases and J by 3 bases, with 9 bases of the junction left unmatched. This CDR3 region has 14 residues. The CDR3 sequence is CASLGGADTGELFF. The CDR3 DNA reads as TGTGCCTCCCTGGGAGGGGCGGACACCGGGGAGCTGTTTTTT. Using reference TRBV19 and TRBJ2-2 for the parts outside the CDR3, the full variable domain is DGGITQSPKYLFRKEGQNVTLSCEQNLNHDAMYWYRQDPGQGLRLIYYSQIVNDFQKGDIAEGYSVSREKKESFPLTVTSAQKNPTAFYLCASLGGADTGELFFGEGSRLTVL.

The table lists this clone with a few counts. The chain joins TRBV29-1 to TRBJ1-3; D remains ambiguous. Trimming pared 6 bases from V and 3 bases from J, leaving 9 bases between. CDR3 length: 12 residues. CDR1 and CDR2 from the germline V gene are SQVTM and ANQGSEA. CDR3 in DNA: TGCAGCGTGGCCCCCAGTGGAAACACCATATATTTT. Protein: CSVAPSGNTIYF.

This clone was found a few times. This chain connects TRBV19 to TRBJ2-1; weak D call: TRBD2 (6 bases). Germline V gene data show CDR1 as LNHDA and CDR2 as SQIVND (reference sequence). CDR3 size: 13 residues. V dropped 3 bases and J dropped 5 bases, with 8 bases sitting between them. CDR3 region: CASSIWGDNEQFF. DNA for the CDR3: TGTGCCAGTAGTATTTGGGGGGACAATGAGCAGTTCTTC.

The gene calls are TRBV19 and TRBJ1-5; 9 bases agree with TRBD1. The germline V gene has CDR1 LNHDA and CDR2 SQIVND (reference sequence). V lost 4 bases to trimming and J lost 2 bases; unmatched junction nucleotides: 15. This CDR3 is 19 amino acids long. CDR3 in amino acids: CASSSARRDRVRGNQPQHF. In DNA form, the CDR3 reads TGTGCCAGTAGTAGTGCCCGAAGGGACAGGGTACGAGGCAATCAGCCCCAGCATTTT.

The chain joins TRBV19 to TRBJ2-7, with D possibly being TRBD1 (5 bases). The CDR3 is 14 residues long. The V end lost 6 bases, the J end lost 0 bases, and 12 bases lay between the germline ends. Germline CDR1 is LNHDA and CDR2 is SQIVND (reference sequence). The DNA of the CDR3 is TGTGCCAGTAGCCAAGGTGGGGCCTCCTACGAGCAGTACTTC. Amino acid sequence: CASSQGGASYEQYF.

The chain combines TRBV7-2 with TRBJ2-1, with D possibly matching TRBD2 (5 bases). Germline values: CDR1 SGHTA, CDR2 FQGNSA. The V and J ends lost 1 base and 5 bases respectively, with 9 bases between them. This CDR3 is 14 amino acids long. Here the CDR3 DNA reads TGTGCCAGCAGCTTAGTGACTACCGACAATGAGCAGTTCTTC. It translates to CASSLVTTDNEQFF.

This chain uses TRBV28 with TRBJ1-5; no clear D. Trimming removed 6 bases from V and 1 base from J, with 10 bases in between. CDR1 MDHEN and CDR2 SYDVKM come from the germline V gene. The CDR3 length is 14 residues. This CDR3 reads CASRTRWSNQPQHF. DNA for the CDR3: TGTGCCAGCAGGACGAGGTGGAGCAATCAGCCCCAGCATTTT. The variable domain in full, with the rest retrieved from reference TRBV28 and TRBJ1-5, is DVKVTQSSRYLVKRTGEKVFLECVQDMDHENMFWYRQDPGLGLRLIYFSYDVKMKEKGDIPEGYSVSREKKERFSLILESASTNQTSMYLCASRTRWSNQPQHFGDGTRLSIL.

The CDR3 protein is CAISASKGAFNYEQYF. The CDR3, as DNA: TGTGCCATCAGTGCTTCGAAGGGGGCTTTCAACTACGAGCAGTACTTC. V is TRBV10-3 and J is TRBJ2-7; 7 bases line up with TRBD1. Germline CDR1 and CDR2: ENHRY and SYGVKD. V was pared by 4 bases and J by 3 bases, with 12 bases of the junction left unmatched. The CDR3 contains 16 residues.

The chain links TRBV5-5 to TRBJ2-5; 9 positions agree with TRBD1. This CDR3 spans 17 amino acids. Per the germline V gene, CDR1 is SGHKS and CDR2 is YYEKEE (reference sequence). J gave up 4 bases and V 4 bases, and 14 bases lay outside the gene matches. The CDR3 nucleotides read TGTGCCAGCAGCCAGGGAGAAGGACAGGGGCTACGAGAGACCCAGTACTTC. Translated: CASSQGEGQGLRETQYF.

The chain recombines TRBV5-4 with TRBJ2-7; 7 bases agree with TRBD1. The J segment lost 6 bases and the V segment lost 4 bases, leaving 10 bases of the junction unmatched. Germline-derived CDR1 and CDR2 are SGHNT and YYREEE (reference sequence). The CDR3 is 14 residues long. The CDR3 DNA is TGTGCCAGCAGCGAGGACAGGCCGAGCCGCGAGCAGTACTTC. The encoded protein is CASSEDRPSREQYF.